The TCR beta chain described here comes from a study of blood T cell repertoires in COVID-19. Turning to the study itself: PBMCs, B-cell-depleted T cells, or T cells provided the cDNA or gDNA that made up the material.

The germline V gene has CDR1 LNHDA and CDR2 SQIVND (reference sequence). J was trimmed by 5 bases and V by 7 bases; bases with no gene match: 5. The CDR3 is made up of 13 amino acids. Here immunoSEQ multiplex PCR was the method, and the copy in TCRdb shows in-frame clones only, minus some. The sample records approximately 170,000 clones, approximately 86% being singletons. The sequence came from a man older than 75 with COVID-19, enrolled during active disease. The sample consisted of peripheral blood. The genes are TRBV19 and TRBJ2-1; 7 bases agree with TRBD1. The CDR3 sequence is CASTRTGDNEQFF. The CDR3 DNA reads TGTGCCAGTACTAGGACAGGAGACAATGAGCAGTTCTTC.